This T cell receptor beta chain stems from a study of vaccination effects on CD4 cells after COVID-19. Study-wide findings and caveats: Late post-vaccination samples showed marked contraction of infection- and vaccine-induced clones.

Profiled with immunoSEQ multiplex PCR; TCRdb holds only in-frame clones, not every one. The table includes some 24,000 clones, 60% to 80% detected once. As concerns this clone: What it binds is not known.

Sequencing was preceded by expansion of antigen-specific CD4+ T cells with viral peptide pools in the ViraFEST assay. On roughly day 10 of culture, CD4+ T cells were separated out. Participants got two doses of BNT162b2 or mRNA-1273 vaccine. Each vaccine recipient was nucleocapsid antibody negative and had no prior SARS-CoV-2 infection. PBMC cultures contained about 1.9 million cells per well, 9.5 to 10 IU/ml IL-2 and roughly 10 ug/ml peptides. The sample in question was CD4+ T cells from PBMCs cultured with HCoV-NL63 spike peptides, obtained after COVID-19 vaccination. The origin of this receptor is a human donor who received a COVID-19 vaccine.

The CDR3 loop reads CASSRVRAGASGANVLTF. Here the CDR3 DNA reads TGTGCCAGCTCACGGGTTCGAGCGGGAGCCTCTGGGGCCAACGTCCTGACTTTC. The V and J genes are TRBV18 and TRBJ2-6, with 8 nucleotides matching TRBD2. Germline values: CDR1 KGHSH, CDR2 LQKENI. Trimming took 4 bases from V and 0 from J; bases not matched to a gene: 8. The CDR3 is made up of 18 amino acids. The variable domain in full, completed from reference TRBV18 and TRBJ2-6, reads NAGVMQNPRHLVRRRGQEARLRCSPMKGHSHVYWYRQLPEEGLKFMVYLQKENIIDESGMPKERFSAEFPKEGPSILRIQQVVRGDSAAYFCASSRVRAGASGANVLTFGAGSRLTVL.